Presented here are 16 T cell receptor beta chains from one specimen sequenced in a study of CD8 T cells in ankylosing spondylitis. In TCRdb, the 5' RACE reads were re-called with MiXCR into one record per CDR3 protein. The data show roughly 250,000 distinct CDR3 sequences, with roughly 10% seen just once and around 2.6% held by the top ten. Sequencing used blood, either unsorted or a sorted T cell fraction (not recorded which). All receptors derive from a male donor with ankylosing spondylitis or in good health (not recorded which).

In this sample, this clonotype turned up many times. The chain uses TRBV5-1 and TRBJ2-1; D unclear. Germline V gene data show CDR1 as SGHRS and CDR2 as YFSETQ. The CDR3 has 14 residues. The V end lost 3 bases, the J end lost 9 bases, and 16 bases lay between the germline ends. The CDR3 is CASSSSLKEPEQFF. The CDR3 DNA is TGCGCCAGCAGCTCTTCCTTAAAAGAGCCTGAGCAGTTCTTC.

This clonotype appeared a few times. A much larger clone is a single base away; this may be a read error. This chain links TRBV15 with TRBJ1-2; no definite D call. The germline V gene has CDR1 LNHNV and CDR2 YYDKDF (reference sequence). This CDR3 has 15 amino acids. The CDR3 DNA reads as TGTGCCACCAGAAGAATCGCTTCTCAGCAGTATGCCTACACCTTC. Translating gives CATRRIASQQYAYTF.

The chain couples TRBV18 to TRBJ2-1, with 8 bases lining up with TRBD2. Germline loops: CDR1 KGHSH, CDR2 LQKENI. V lost 3 bases to trimming and J lost 9 bases; unmatched junction nucleotides: 4. The CDR3 sequence is 13 residues long. CDR3: CASSPHAGGEQFF. The CDR3, as DNA: TGTGCCAGCTCACCTCACGCGGGAGGTGAGCAGTTCTTC.

In this sample, this clonotype turned up many times. V usage is TRBV3-1 and J usage is TRBJ1-2, with D perhaps TRBD1 (6 bases). Germline loops: CDR1 LGHDT, CDR2 YNNKEL (reference sequence). This CDR3 is 15 amino acids long. The ends were cut back, 4 bases at V and 0 bases at J, with 12 bases in the middle. The CDR3 coding sequence is TGTGCCAGCAGCCCTGGACAGCCCCCTAACTATGGCTACACCTTC. Translated: CASSPGQPPNYGYTF.

In this sample, this clonotype turned up a few times. V is TRBV13 and J is TRBJ1-2; TRBD1 agrees at 10 bases. V was pared by 5 bases and J by 4 bases, with 7 bases of the junction left unmatched. CDR1 and CDR2 (germline): PRHDT, FYEKMQ (reference sequence). CDR3 size: 15 residues. CDR3 in amino acids: CASSKGQGTLYGYTF. The CDR3 coding sequence is TGTGCCAGCAGCAAGGGACAGGGGACGCTCTATGGCTACACCTTC.

This clonotype was detected ten times or more. The V gene is TRBV20-1, the J gene TRBJ1-2; 7 bases match TRBD1. Germline CDR1 reads DFQATT; CDR2 reads SNEGSKA (reference sequence). The CDR3 loop spans 14 amino acids. J lost 1 base, V lost 5 bases, and 7 bases had no gene match. The CDR3 spells CSAEVQGLNYGYTF. DNA for the CDR3: TGCAGTGCTGAAGTACAGGGGCTTAACTATGGCTACACCTTC.

This clonotype was seen at least ten times. J is TRBJ1-2 and V is TRBV4-1, with D perhaps matching TRBD1 (5 bases). Per germline, CDR1 MGHRA and CDR2 YSYEKL. The CDR3 is made up of 15 amino acids. Trimming removed 0 bases at V and 1 base at J, with 9 bases between. The CDR3 is CASSQDRDRNYGYTF. The CDR3 DNA follows: TGCGCCAGCAGCCAAGACAGGGACCGTAACTATGGCTACACCTTC.

This clonotype was observed at least ten times. The gene calls are TRBV7-9 and TRBJ1-4, with 10 bases matching TRBD1. Germline V gene data show CDR1 as SEHNR and CDR2 as FQNEAQ (reference sequence). CDR3 size: 14 residues. V shed 4 bases, J shed 8 bases, and the junction held 4 bases outside the gene matches. The CDR3 loop reads CASSSDRGVEKLFF. The CDR3 DNA reads as TGTGCCAGCAGCTCGGACAGGGGGGTAGAAAAACTGTTTTTT.

J is TRBJ2-7 and V is TRBV4-1, with no clear D. Per the germline V gene, CDR1 is MGHRA and CDR2 is YSYEKL. Deletions cut 0 bases from V and 4 bases from J, with 7 bases between. The CDR3 is made up of 13 amino acids. The CDR3 nucleotides read TGCGCCAGCAGCCAAGATTCGGATTACGAGCAGTACTTC. It codes for CASSQDSDYEQYF.

This clonotype was found many times. This chain joins TRBV6-1 and TRBJ1-4, with D possibly matching TRBD1 (5 bases). The CDR3 has 15 residues. Trimming took 5 bases from V and 6 from J, leaving 16 bases between them. The V gene's germline CDR1 is MNHNS and CDR2 SASEGT. The CDR3 spells CASSRPPGGDEKLFF. CDR3 in DNA: TGTGCCAGCAGTCGACCACCTGGGGGAGATGAAAAACTGTTTTTT.

This clonotype has at least ten counts. The chain links TRBV4-2 to TRBJ2-3, with D maybe TRBD2 (5 bases). In germline, CDR1 is LGHNA, CDR2 YNFKEQ. V lost 1 base to trimming and J lost 7 bases, with 12 bases between them. CDR3 size: 14 residues. The CDR3 protein is CASSQGGWTHTQYF. The CDR3 coding sequence is TGTGCCAGCAGCCAAGGCGGCTGGACTCATACGCAGTATTTT.

This clonotype was counted many times. At one boundary the junction diverges from the germline segment, which might be a read error. This rearrangement joins TRBV12-3 or TRBV12-4 to TRBJ1-2; a weak D match, TRBD1 (6 bases). This CDR3 has 9 residues. The CDR3 region is CATLGQRLF. Written as DNA, the CDR3 is TGTGCCACGCTCGGACAGCGGCTCTTC.

This clonotype was observed a few times. This CDR3 reads CASSFFRGTDTQYF. DNA for the CDR3: TGTGCCAGCAGCTTCTTTAGGGGCACAGATACGCAGTATTTT. The rearrangement links TRBV7-2 to TRBJ2-3, with D uncertain. V lost 3 bases to trimming and J lost 1 base, with 8 bases between them. The CDR3 has 14 residues. Germline CDR1 SGHTA, CDR2 FQGNSA.

This clonotype has only a few counts. The chain uses TRBV20-1 and TRBJ1-2; no definite D call. V was shortened by 0 bases and J by 4 bases, with 6 bases between the two germline ends. Germline assignment: CDR1 DFQATT and CDR2 SNEGSKA (reference sequence). This CDR3 contains 12 residues. CDR3 sequence reads: CSAREAAYGYTF. In DNA form, the CDR3 reads TGCAGTGCTAGAGAGGCAGCCTATGGCTACACCTTC.

This clonotype was detected ten times or more. The chain couples TRBV7-2 to TRBJ2-3; D may be TRBD1 (5 bases). Germline assignment: CDR1 SGHTA and CDR2 FQGNSA. This CDR3 region has 16 residues. V was clipped by 5 bases and J by 2 bases, with 17 bases between them. CDR3 loop: CASSVPGPVYTDTQYF. In DNA form, the CDR3 reads TGTGCCAGCAGCGTCCCAGGGCCGGTCTACACAGATACGCAGTATTTT.

This clonotype was counted ten times or more. The DNA for the CDR3 is TGCAGTGCTACCCCCCCGGAGGCAGGTGAAATCACAGATACGCAGTATTTT. Encoded protein: CSATPPEAGEITDTQYF. J is TRBJ2-3 and V is TRBV20-1; possible D gene TRBD2, 5 bases. Trimming cost V 4 bases and J 2 bases, with 22 bases left between them. This CDR3 has 17 residues. Germline V gene lookup returns CDR1 DFQATT and CDR2 SNEGSKA (reference sequence).